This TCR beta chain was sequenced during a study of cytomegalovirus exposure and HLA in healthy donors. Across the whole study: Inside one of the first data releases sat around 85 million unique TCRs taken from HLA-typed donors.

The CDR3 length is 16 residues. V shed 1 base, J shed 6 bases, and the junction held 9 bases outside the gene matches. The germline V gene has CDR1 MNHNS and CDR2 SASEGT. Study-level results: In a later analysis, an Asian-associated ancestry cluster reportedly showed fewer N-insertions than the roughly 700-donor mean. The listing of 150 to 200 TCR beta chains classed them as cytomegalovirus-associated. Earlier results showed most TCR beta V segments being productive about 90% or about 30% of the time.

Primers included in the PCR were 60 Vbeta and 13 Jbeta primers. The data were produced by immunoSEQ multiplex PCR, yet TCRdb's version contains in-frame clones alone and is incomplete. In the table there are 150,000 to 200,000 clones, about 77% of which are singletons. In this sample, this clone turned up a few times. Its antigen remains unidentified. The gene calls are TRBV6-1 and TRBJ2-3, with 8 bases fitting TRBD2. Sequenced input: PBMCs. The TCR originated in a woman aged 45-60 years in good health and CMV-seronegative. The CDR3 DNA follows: TGTGCCAGCAGTGAAGGGACTAGCTTCCCCTGGGATACGCAGTATTTT. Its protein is CASSEGTSFPWDTQYF.